This passage covers 24 T cell receptor beta chains from one sample sequenced in a study of cytomegalovirus exposure and HLA in healthy donors. PCR employed 60 Vbeta and 13 Jbeta primers. Clones were read by immunoSEQ multiplex PCR, and TCRdb kept only the in-frame ones, dropping some. The sample carries 85,000 to 130,000 clones, around 75% recorded once. Sequencing was carried out using PBMCs. The receptors come from a male donor in good health and CMV-seropositive.

The rearrangement links TRBV9 to TRBJ1-5; D is possibly TRBD1 (5 bases). Looked up from germline, CDR1 is SGDLS and CDR2 is YYNGEE. The CDR3 is made up of 15 amino acids. Trimming stripped 0 bases from V and 0 bases from J, with 7 bases between. Here the CDR3 reads CASSVGGHSNQPQHF. DNA for the CDR3: TGTGCCAGCAGCGTAGGAGGACATAGCAATCAGCCCCAGCATTTT. Supplemented by reference TRBV9 and TRBJ1-5, the full variable domain reads DSGVTQTPKHLITATGQRVTLRCSPRSGDLSVYWYQQSLDQGLQFLIQYYNGEERAKGNILERFSAQQFPDLHSELNLSSLELGDSALYFCASSVGGHSNQPQHFGDGTRLSIL.

Written as DNA, the CDR3 is TGTGCCAGCAGTTCAGAGACAGGGGCCTGGGGTGATGGCTACACCTTC. Translation gives CASSSETGAWGDGYTF. V usage is TRBV27 and J usage is TRBJ1-2, with 8 bases matching TRBD1. This CDR3 region has 16 residues. The V gene end was trimmed by 4 bases and the J gene end by 6 bases; junction bases not matched to a gene: 13. Germline V gene lookup returns CDR1 MNHEY and CDR2 SMNVEV (reference sequence).

This chain joins TRBV2 and TRBJ1-2; TRBD1 matches 7 bases. CDR3 length equals 19 residues. V shed 2 bases and J 4 bases; nucleotides not matched to a gene: 19. CDR1 is SNHLY, CDR2 FYNNEI, per germline. Here the CDR3 reads CASSEYNFSVDRESYGYTF. The CDR3 DNA reads TGTGCCAGCAGTGAATATAATTTTTCCGTAGACAGGGAGAGCTATGGCTACACCTTC.

A note on this clone: The DNA is omitted, as the CDR3 cannot be located on it reliably, and the CDR3 follows TCRdb's listing. The chain has TRBV7-9 and TRBJ2-1; TRBD1 was called by the table and not checked on the DNA. The CDR3 has 14 residues if both end residues are counted. Looked up from germline, CDR1 is SEHNR and CDR2 is FQNEAQ (reference sequence). The CDR3: CASILGEWNNEQFF.

This chain uses TRBV7-9 with TRBJ2-5, with D maybe TRBD1 (6 bases). V was pared by 1 base and J by 0 bases, with 9 bases between. The germline V gene has CDR1 SEHNR and CDR2 FQNEAQ (reference sequence). CDR3 size: 15 residues. The CDR3 protein is CASSLGRGYQETQYF. The CDR3 DNA follows: TGTGCCAGCAGCTTAGGCAGGGGATACCAAGAGACCCAGTACTTC.

The chain employs TRBV15 and TRBJ2-1, with 7 bases that match TRBD2. This CDR3 is built from 16 residues. From germline, CDR1 is LNHNV and CDR2 YYDKDF (reference sequence). Trimming cost V 4 bases and J 5 bases; bases outside gene matches: 11. The CDR3 region has the DNA TGTGCCACCAGCACTCAACAAACTAGCGCAAACAATGAGCAGTTCTTC. It translates to CATSTQQTSANNEQFF. Variable domain in full (rest from reference TRBV15 and TRBJ2-1): DAMVIQNPRYQVTQFGKPVTLSCSQTLNHNVMYWYQQKSSQAPKLLFHYYDKDFNNEADTPDNFQSRRPNTSFCFLDIRSPGLGDTAMYLCATSTQQTSANNEQFFGPGTRLTVL.

On this clone itself: One junction end does not reproduce the germline sequence, and a read error may be involved. The chain carries TRBV7-2 and TRBJ2-5; 9 positions agree with TRBD2. Germline V gives CDR1 SGHTA, CDR2 FQGNSA. CDR3 size: 15 residues. The CDR3 loop is CASSRAGGTQGTQYF. The CDR3 nucleotides are TGTGCCAGCAGCCGTGCGGGGGGGACCCAAGGGACCCAGTACTTC.

This clone has a single count. The V gene is TRBV29-1, the J gene TRBJ1-2; 11 nucleotides agree with TRBD1. The germline CDR1 and CDR2 sequences are SQVTM and ANQGSEA. V shed 6 bases, J shed 7 bases, and the junction held 4 bases outside the gene matches. The CDR3 contains 12 residues. CDR3 nucleotides: TGCAGCGTAGGACAGGGGGCAGTTGGCTACACCTTC. Translating it yields CSVGQGAVGYTF.

CDR3 in amino acids: CASSLLPPPGVAFF. The CDR3 DNA sequence: TGTGCCAGCAGCTTACTACCCCCCCCAGGGGTGGCTTTCTTT. The chain uses TRBV7-3 and TRBJ1-1, with D possibly matching TRBD1 (6 bases). The CDR3 totals 14 residues. CDR1 is SGHTA, CDR2 FQGTGA, per germline. The V gene lost 2 bases and the J gene lost 11 bases, with 18 bases spanning the gap. Full variable domain (outside the CDR3, taken from reference TRBV7-3 and TRBJ1-1): GAGVSQTPSNKVTEKGKYVELRCDPISGHTALYWYRQSLGQGPEFLIYFQGTGAADDSGLPNDRFFAVRPEGSVSTLKIQRTERGDSAVYLCASSLLPPPGVAFFGQGTRLTVV.

This clone was observed a single time. The CDR3 region is CASKEGAVAFF. DNA for the CDR3: TGTGCCAGCAAGGAGGGGGCGGTAGCTTTCTTT. The chain joins TRBV2 to TRBJ1-1; TRBD1 matches at 7 bases. This CDR3 comprises 11 residues. Germline V gives CDR1 SNHLY, CDR2 FYNNEI. V was clipped by 7 bases and J by 10 bases; unmatched bases: 6.

Here the CDR3 DNA reads TGTGCCAGCAGCGTCGGTAGCGGGCATGAGCAGTTCTTC. Amino acid sequence: CASSVGSGHEQFF. The genes are TRBV9 and TRBJ2-1; 7 nucleotides match TRBD2. The V gene's germline CDR1 is SGDLS and CDR2 YYNGEE. V dropped 2 bases and J dropped 8; count of bases not matched to a gene: 4. The CDR3 length is 13 residues.

Only a few counts were recorded for this clone. Other DNA variants within this sample encode the same CDR3. The chain joins TRBV4-2 to TRBJ2-3, with 8 nucleotides matching TRBD2. J lost 3 bases, V lost 0 bases, and 8 bases had no gene match. This CDR3 is 17 amino acids long. Germline V gene data show CDR1 as LGHNA and CDR2 as YNFKEQ. The CDR3 spells CASSQDFAGGGTDTQYF. The DNA of the CDR3 is TGTGCCAGCAGCCAAGATTTCGCGGGGGGAGGGACAGATACGCAGTATTTT.

The rearrangement links TRBV28 to TRBJ2-7; TRBD1 matches at 7 bases. There are 14 residues in the CDR3. V shed 7 bases and J 5 bases; nucleotides not matched to a gene: 11. Germline CDR1 and CDR2: MDHEN and SYDVKM. CDR3 amino acids: CASMVRGRLHEQYF. For the CDR3, the DNA is TGTGCCAGCATGGTAAGGGGGCGGCTCCACGAGCAGTACTTC.

The chain couples TRBV2 to TRBJ1-1, with 8 bases that match TRBD1. CDR1 and CDR2 (germline): SNHLY, FYNNEI. V lost 7 bases and J lost 6; bases outside the gene matches: 10. CDR3 length: 14 residues. In DNA form, the CDR3 reads TGTGCCAGCACCATCCCGGGACAGGCATCTGAAGCTTTCTTT. Amino acid sequence: CASTIPGQASEAFF.

This chain joins TRBV4-3 and TRBJ2-3; D is uncertain. This CDR3 region has 14 residues. Trimming left V 4 bases short and J 0 bases short, with 8 bases between. Germline lookup yields CDR1 LGHNA and CDR2 YSLEER. Written as DNA, the CDR3 is TGCGCCAGCAGCCGCTTCGAGAGCACAGATACGCAGTATTTT. It codes for CASSRFESTDTQYF.

CDR3 DNA sequence: TGTGCCAGCAGCCAGCTGGCGGGAGATACGCAGTATTTT. Protein product: CASSQLAGDTQYF. This chain links TRBV4-2 with TRBJ2-3; TRBD2 might be the D (5 bases). The V gene's germline CDR1 is LGHNA and CDR2 YNFKEQ. The ends were cut back, 3 bases at V and 5 bases at J, with 9 bases in the middle. The CDR3 totals 13 residues.

The chain joins TRBV18 to TRBJ1-4; D might be TRBD1 (6 bases). The germline V gene has CDR1 KGHSH and CDR2 LQKENI. CDR3 size: 14 residues. V lost 6 bases and J 0 bases, leaving 8 bases between the germline ends. Here the CDR3 reads CASSEGATNEKLFF. CDR3 DNA sequence: TGTGCCAGCTCCGAGGGGGCAACTAATGAAAAACTGTTTTTT.

The chain couples TRBV7-2 to TRBJ1-1; D is unclear. The CDR3 covers 12 residues. The V and J ends lost 5 bases and 4 bases respectively, with 8 bases between them. Germline V gene data show CDR1 as SGHTA and CDR2 as FQGNSA. CDR3 loop: CASSTGFTEAFF. The CDR3 DNA sequence: TGTGCCAGCAGCACGGGGTTCACTGAAGCTTTCTTT.

CDR3 region: CASNPRSGMNTEAFF. The CDR3 DNA follows: TGTGCCAGCAACCCCCGCTCGGGTATGAACACTGAAGCTTTCTTT. The chain carries TRBV7-2 and TRBJ1-1; no clear D gene. Trimming took 7 bases from V and 0 from J, leaving 15 bases between them. The CDR3 has 15 residues. The V gene's germline CDR1 is SGHTA and CDR2 FQGNSA.

The chain links TRBV27 to TRBJ2-7, with 9 positions matching TRBD2. The germline V gene has CDR1 MNHEY and CDR2 SMNVEV (reference sequence). Losses at the gene ends were 6 bases for V and 4 bases for J; bases not matched to a gene: 13. The CDR3 spans 16 residues. The CDR3 nucleotides are TGTGCCAGCAGAACCATCTTGGGCGGGGGGGCGTACGAGCAGTACTTC. It encodes CASRTILGGGAYEQYF.

This chain connects TRBV7-2 to TRBJ2-7; 8 nucleotides align to TRBD1. In germline, CDR1 is SGHTA, CDR2 FQGNSA. The CDR3 runs to 18 residues. V shed 5 bases and J 4 bases; nucleotides not matched to a gene: 19. The CDR3 here is CASSLDLLSQGARYEQYF. The DNA for the CDR3 is TGTGCCAGCAGCCTCGATCTTCTGTCGCAGGGGGCGCGGTACGAGCAGTACTTC.

V is TRBV29-1 and J is TRBJ2-2; D is ambiguous. CDR1 SQVTM and CDR2 ANQGSEA come from the germline V gene. The ends were cut back, 5 bases at V and 0 bases at J, with 10 bases in the middle. This CDR3 comprises 14 residues. The CDR3 nucleotides read TGCAGCGTTTGGGTAGACACGAACACCGGGGAGCTGTTTTTT. As protein: CSVWVDTNTGELFF.

The chain couples TRBV27 to TRBJ2-7; D is possibly TRBD2 (6 bases). Germline V CDR1 and CDR2: MNHEY, SMNVEV (reference sequence). The length of the CDR3 is 14 residues. Trimming removed 4 bases from V and 0 bases from J, with 10 bases in between. CDR3: CASSWGLDSYEQYF. CDR3 DNA: TGTGCCAGCAGTTGGGGACTCGACTCCTACGAGCAGTACTTC.

V is TRBV6-5 and J is TRBJ2-7; D is unclear. V was cut by 0 bases and J by 3 bases, with 9 bases left in between. The CDR3 spans 14 residues. Germline CDR1 MNHEY, CDR2 SVGAGI. The CDR3 sequence: CASSYSEHYYEQYF. CDR3 DNA sequence: TGTGCCAGCAGTTACTCAGAACACTACTACGAGCAGTACTTC.